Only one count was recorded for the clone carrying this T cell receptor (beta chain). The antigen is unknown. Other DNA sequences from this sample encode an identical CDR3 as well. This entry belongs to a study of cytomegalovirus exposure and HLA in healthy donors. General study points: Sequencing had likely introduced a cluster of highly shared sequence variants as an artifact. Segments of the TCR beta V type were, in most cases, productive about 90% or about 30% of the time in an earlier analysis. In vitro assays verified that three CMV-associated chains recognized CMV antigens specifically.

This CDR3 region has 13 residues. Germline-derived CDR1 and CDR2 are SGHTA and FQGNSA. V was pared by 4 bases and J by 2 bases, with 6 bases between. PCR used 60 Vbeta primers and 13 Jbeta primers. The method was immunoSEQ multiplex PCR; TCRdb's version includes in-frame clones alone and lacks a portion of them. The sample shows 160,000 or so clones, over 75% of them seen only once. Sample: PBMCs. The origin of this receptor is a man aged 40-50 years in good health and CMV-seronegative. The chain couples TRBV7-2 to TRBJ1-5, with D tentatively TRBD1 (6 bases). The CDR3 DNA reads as TGTGCCAGCAGCTACAGGGGCAATCAGCCCCAGCATTTT. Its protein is CASSYRGNQPQHF.